This TCR beta chain is from a study of cytomegalovirus exposure and HLA in healthy donors. The V end was cut by 1 base, the J end by 6 bases, with 9 bases between. Germline V gene data show CDR1 as SGHTA and CDR2 as FQGNSA. CDR3 length: 14 residues. 60 Vbeta and 13 Jbeta primers were used in PCR. The protocol was immunoSEQ multiplex PCR, while the TCRdb copy is restricted to in-frame clones and leaves out a portion. The ten top clones account for under 3.5%, within a sample of approximately 110,000 clones. With regard to this clone: Its antigen is undetermined.

Study results and caveats: Both high specificity and high sensitivity reportedly marked the classifier's diagnosis of cytomegalovirus status.

This TCR came from a man aged 30 to 45 in good health and CMV-seronegative. The sequencing sample was made of PBMCs. The chain has TRBV7-2 and TRBJ1-4; D perhaps matches TRBD1 (6 bases). For the CDR3, the DNA is TGTGCCAGCAGCTTAGGGCCAGGGGATGAAAAACTGTTTTTT. It codes for CASSLGPGDEKLFF.